Listed below are T cell receptor beta chains from one sample, sequenced in a study of blood T cell repertoires in COVID-19. Sequenced by immunoSEQ multiplex PCR; TCRdb stores in-frame clones only, minus some. The profile shows 200,000 to 300,000 clones, approximately 89% of them singletons. Sequenced sample: PBMCs or T cells enriched from blood (not recorded which). All receptors come from a woman in her forties with acute COVID-19. Both conserved end residues are part of each CDR3. A D gene is named only where the DNA matches it firmly. The size entry is marked missing in some rows and otherwise reads once, few, many or a size class.

D: -
size: -
V: TRBV4-1
J: TRBJ2-3
DNA: TGCGCCAGCAGCCAAAATCCTAGAGATACGCAGTATTTT
CDR3: CASSQNPRDTQYF

D: -
size: -
V: TRBV12-3/TRBV12-4
J: TRBJ1-5
DNA: TGTGCCAGCAGCGCGGGCTATCAGCCCCAGCATTTT
CDR3: CASSAGYQPQHF

D: TRBD1
size: -
V: TRBV3-1/TRBV3-2
J: TRBJ1-1
DNA: TGTGCCAGCAGCCAAGTTATCACAGGGGAAGCTGAAGCTTTCTTT
CDR3: CASSQVITGEAEAFF

D: TRBD1
size: few
V: TRBV29-1
J: TRBJ1-1
DNA: TGCAGCGCTGCTGGGACAGGGGGGCGAATGAACACTGAAGCTTTCTTT
CDR3: CSAAGTGGRMNTEAFF

D: -
size: -
V: TRBV20-1
J: TRBJ1-2
DNA: TGCAGTGCAGAGAGGGGGTATGGCTACACCTTC
CDR3: CSAERGYGYTF

D: -
size: -
V: TRBV7-9
J: TRBJ2-3
DNA: TGTGCCAGCAGCTTACAGGGGTGGGATACGCAGTATTTT
CDR3: CASSLQGWDTQYF

D: -
size: once
V: TRBV27
J: TRBJ2-7
DNA: TGTGCCAGCAGTTTATCGCGGCTGGGCTCCTACGAGCAGTACTTC
CDR3: CASSLSRLGSYEQYF

D: TRBD1
size: -
V: TRBV28
J: TRBJ1-5
DNA: TGTGCCAGCAGTCCTGGACAGGGGGCCTATCAGCCCCAGCATTTT
CDR3: CASSPGQGAYQPQHF

D: TRBD2
size: -
V: TRBV11-2
J: TRBJ2-1
DNA: TGTGCCAGCGGCGGGATGGGACTAGCGGGGACCTCCTACAATGAGCAGTTCTTC
CDR3: CASGGMGLAGTSYNEQFF

D: -
size: -
V: TRBV11-1
J: TRBJ2-5
DNA: TGTGCCAGCAGCTTAGTTGGTTCAGATCAAGAGACCCAGTACTTC
CDR3: CASSLVGSDQETQYF

D: TRBD1
size: -
V: TRBV4-3
J: TRBJ1-5
DNA: TGCGCCAGCAGCCGCGCTCACAGGGGGCAGGAGCCCCAGCATTTT
CDR3: CASSRAHRGQEPQHF

D: -
size: -
V: TRBV11-3
J: TRBJ1-1
DNA: TGTGCCAGCAGTTCTGCGAGGAACACTGAAGCTTTCTTT
CDR3: CASSSARNTEAFF

D: TRBD1
size: -
V: TRBV5-6
J: TRBJ2-7
DNA: TGTGCCAGCAGCCAATGGTGGCAGGGGGCCTACGAGCAGTACTTC
CDR3: CASSQWWQGAYEQYF

D: -
size: -
V: TRBV7-9
J: TRBJ1-6
DNA: TGTGCCAGCAGCTTAGATTCGTTAGTAGCCGGTTCGCCCCTCCACTTT
CDR3: CASSLDSLVAGSPLHF

D: -
size: -
V: TRBV6-5
J: TRBJ1-5
DNA: TGTGCCAGCAGATATAATTACTATAGCAATCAGCCCCAGCATTTT
CDR3: CASRYNYYSNQPQHF

D: -
size: once
V: TRBV27
J: TRBJ1-6
DNA: TGTGCCAGCAGTTTAGATCCCCTTGCGGAGGAAAATTCACCCCTCCACTTT
CDR3: CASSLDPLAEENSPLHF

D: -
size: -
V: TRBV4-1
J: TRBJ1-5
DNA: TGCGCCAGCAGCCAAGATCCAGGGGACCTAAGGGCCCAGCATTTT
CDR3: CASSQDPGDLRAQHF

D: -
size: -
V: TRBV3-1/TRBV3-2
J: TRBJ1-2
DNA: TGTGCCAGCAGCCAATTGGTGGGTAGCAACTATGGCTACACCTTC
CDR3: CASSQLVGSNYGYTF

D: -
size: -
V: TRBV19
J: TRBJ1-1
DNA: TGTGCCAGTAGGGACAAGAACACTGAAGCTTTCTTT
CDR3: CASRDKNTEAFF

D: TRBD1
size: -
V: TRBV19
J: TRBJ1-3
DNA: TGTGCCAGTCGGGCGGGGACAGTCTCTGGAAACACCATATATTTT
CDR3: CASRAGTVSGNTIYF

D: TRBD1
size: -
V: TRBV18
J: TRBJ2-7
DNA: TGTGCCAGCTCACGGACAGGGGCCTACGAGCAGTACTTC
CDR3: CASSRTGAYEQYF

D: -
size: -
V: TRBV6-5
J: TRBJ2-5
DNA: TGTGCCAGCAGTTACGGTCAATCAGCGGAGACCCAGTACTTC
CDR3: CASSYGQSAETQYF

D: TRBD1
size: once
V: TRBV11-2
J: TRBJ2-1
DNA: TGTGCCAGCAGCTTACTACCTGGGACAGGGGGCACTGAGCAGTTCTTC
CDR3: CASSLLPGTGGTEQFF

D: -
size: -
V: TRBV5-1
J: TRBJ1-4
DNA: TGCGCCAGCAGCGTCCAGGGTGACGAAAAACTGTTTTTT
CDR3: CASSVQGDEKLFF

D: -
size: -
V: TRBV6-1
J: TRBJ1-6
DNA: TGTGCCAGCAGTGAACTCCCGGTCGGTTATAATTCACCCCTCCACTTT
CDR3: CASSELPVGYNSPLHF

D: -
size: few
V: TRBV6-5
J: TRBJ2-1
DNA: TGTGCCAGCAGTTACTCGTTCCAGAACGTTTACAATGAGCAGTTCTTC
CDR3: CASSYSFQNVYNEQFF

D: TRBD2
size: -
V: TRBV7-6
J: TRBJ2-7
DNA: TGTGCCAGCAGCCCTCTGGGACGGGGGGTTGAGCAGTACTTC
CDR3: CASSPLGRGVEQYF

D: TRBD2
size: -
V: TRBV29-1
J: TRBJ2-2
DNA: TGCAGCGTTTCCCAGCGGGATCGAACCGGGGAGCTGTTTTTT
CDR3: CSVSQRDRTGELFF

D: TRBD1
size: -
V: TRBV3-1/TRBV3-2
J: TRBJ1-5
DNA: TGTGCCAGCAGCCAAAGTGGGACAGCCCGCAATCAGCCCCAGCATTTT
CDR3: CASSQSGTARNQPQHF

D: -
size: -
V: TRBV10-3
J: TRBJ2-7
DNA: TGTGCCATCACCGATACAGGATTCGGCTACGAGCAGTACTTC
CDR3: CAITDTGFGYEQYF

D: -
size: -
V: TRBV19
J: TRBJ2-2
DNA: TGTGCCAGTACCGCCACGGGGGACACCGGGGAGCTGTTTTTT
CDR3: CASTATGDTGELFF

D: -
size: once
V: TRBV28
J: TRBJ2-3
DNA: TGTGCCAGCAGCCGCGCCCGAGAGGGGGGGGATACGCAGTATTTT
CDR3: CASSRAREGGDTQYF

D: TRBD1
size: -
V: TRBV30
J: TRBJ1-2
DNA: TGTGCCTATGATACGGGACAGGGGGTTCCTTACACCTTC
CDR3: CAYDTGQGVPYTF

D: -
size: once
V: TRBV7-9
J: TRBJ1-1
DNA: TGTGCCAGCAGCTTACAGGCGTCGAACACTGAAGCTTTCTTT
CDR3: CASSLQASNTEAFF

D: -
size: -
V: TRBV10-3
J: TRBJ2-7
DNA: TGTGCCATCACTCGGGACACGAGTTCCTACGAGCAGTACTTC
CDR3: CAITRDTSSYEQYF

D: -
size: -
V: TRBV28
J: TRBJ2-3
DNA: TGTGCCAGCAGTTCGACTAGGGGCACAGATACGCAGTATTTT
CDR3: CASSSTRGTDTQYF

D: -
size: -
V: TRBV7-9
J: TRBJ1-1
DNA: TGTGCCAGCAGCCTAACAGGTTTCACTGAAGCTTTCTTT
CDR3: CASSLTGFTEAFF

D: -
size: -
V: TRBV11-3
J: TRBJ1-1
DNA: TGTGCCAGCAGCCTAGGTCCGGGCACTGAAGCTTTCTTT
CDR3: CASSLGPGTEAFF

D: TRBD1
size: -
V: TRBV5-4
J: TRBJ1-1
DNA: TGTGCCAGCAGCCCCGGTGGGACAGCAATGAACACTGAAGCTTTCTTT
CDR3: CASSPGGTAMNTEAFF

D: TRBD2
size: -
V: TRBV4-3
J: TRBJ2-4
DNA: TGCGCCAGCAGCCAATGGGCCGGGACTAGCGAAGATATAGCCAAAAACATTCAGTACTTC
CDR3: CASSQWAGTSEDIAKNIQYF

D: TRBD1
size: once
V: TRBV10-1
J: TRBJ1-1
DNA: TGCGCCAGCAGCACAGGGGCTATGAACACTGAAGCTTTCTTT
CDR3: CASSTGAMNTEAFF

D: TRBD2
size: -
V: TRBV24-1
J: TRBJ2-1
DNA: TGTGCCACCAGTGATTTGGCTAGCGGTGGATCCAATGAGCAGTTCTTC
CDR3: CATSDLASGGSNEQFF

D: -
size: -
V: TRBV11-1
J: TRBJ2-1
DNA: TGTGCCAGCAGCTCGCAGATACTCGGGGACAATGAGCAGTTCTTC
CDR3: CASSSQILGDNEQFF

D: -
size: -
V: TRBV9
J: TRBJ1-1
DNA: TGTGCCAGCAGCGTAGGGTTAACAGGGCCGAACACTGAAGCTTTCTTT
CDR3: CASSVGLTGPNTEAFF

D: TRBD2
size: -
V: TRBV7-9
J: TRBJ2-1
DNA: TGTGCCAGCAGCTTAGGGCGGGGACTAGCGATCCATGAGCAGTTCTTC
CDR3: CASSLGRGLAIHEQFF

D: TRBD1
size: -
V: TRBV14
J: TRBJ2-7
DNA: TGTGCCAGCAGCCAAGATTTAGGCAGGGGGAACGTCGAGCAGTACTTC
CDR3: CASSQDLGRGNVEQYF

D: -
size: -
V: TRBV6-5
J: TRBJ2-5
DNA: TGTGCCAGCAGTTACTCGATGAGTCGGTGGGAGACCCAGTACTTC
CDR3: CASSYSMSRWETQYF

D: -
size: -
V: TRBV6-4
J: TRBJ2-1
DNA: TGTGCCAGCAGTTTGGAGAGCTCCTACAATGAGCAGTTCTTC
CDR3: CASSLESSYNEQFF

D: TRBD1
size: -
V: TRBV7-9
J: TRBJ2-1
DNA: TGTGCCAGCAGTTCCCTACGCTCCGGGACAGGGGGCGGGAATGAGCAGTTCTTC
CDR3: CASSSLRSGTGGGNEQFF

D: TRBD2
size: few
V: TRBV5-1
J: TRBJ2-3
DNA: TGCGCCAGCAGCCCACCACTAGCGGGAGAGGTGGATACGCAGTATTTT
CDR3: CASSPPLAGEVDTQYF

D: -
size: -
V: TRBV5-1
J: TRBJ1-1
DNA: TGCGCCAGCAGCTTTAGGACACAAGGGGGCACTGAAGCTTTCTTT
CDR3: CASSFRTQGGTEAFF

D: -
size: once
V: TRBV5-1
J: TRBJ1-4
DNA: TGCGCCAGCAGCTTCCGCCAGGGAGGTGAAAAACTGTTTTTT
CDR3: CASSFRQGGEKLFF

D: TRBD2
size: -
V: TRBV7-2
J: TRBJ2-1
DNA: TGTGCCAGCAGCTTGGGACTAGCGGGGGGTGAGCAGTTCTTC
CDR3: CASSLGLAGGEQFF

D: -
size: -
V: TRBV5-6
J: TRBJ1-2
DNA: TGTGCCAGCAGCTTGGGATACAGGCGCTCTAACTATGGCTACACCTTC
CDR3: CASSLGYRRSNYGYTF

D: -
size: -
V: TRBV5-6
J: TRBJ2-7
DNA: TGTGCCAGCAGCGGGGTGGGCGGGTCTTCCTACGAGCAGTACTTC
CDR3: CASSGVGGSSYEQYF

D: TRBD1
size: -
V: TRBV27
J: TRBJ1-2
DNA: TGTGCCAGCAGTTACTCGGACAGGGGGTTTGGCTACACCTTC
CDR3: CASSYSDRGFGYTF

D: -
size: few
V: TRBV5-5
J: TRBJ2-7
DNA: TGTGCCAGCAGCTTGGGACTGGACAGAACCTACGAGCAGTACTTC
CDR3: CASSLGLDRTYEQYF

D: TRBD1
size: -
V: TRBV19
J: TRBJ1-5
DNA: TGTGCCAGTAGTCTCTACAGGGGACATCAGCCCCAGCATTTT
CDR3: CASSLYRGHQPQHF

D: TRBD1
size: -
V: TRBV5-6
J: TRBJ1-1
DNA: TGTGCCAGCAGCTTCACCGGGACAGGGTATGACACTGAAGCTTTCTTT
CDR3: CASSFTGTGYDTEAFF

D: -
size: -
V: TRBV7-3
J: TRBJ2-3
DNA: TGTGCCAGCAGCTTACCAGGAGCGGAAGATACGCAGTATTTT
CDR3: CASSLPGAEDTQYF